This paragraph reports one T cell receptor (beta chain). Repertoires were generated with immunoSEQ multiplex PCR, while TCRdb's copy carries only in-frame clones and drops some. The table records about 310,000 clones, roughly 84% of them present only once. The germline V and J ends were trimmed by 4 bases and 7 bases, with 11 bases remaining between them. The CDR3 is made up of 14 amino acids. Germline assignment: CDR1 LGHNA and CDR2 YNFKEQ. The sample belongs to a study of blood T cell repertoires in COVID-19. The TCR was taken from a man between 50 and 59 years old with active or convalescent COVID-19. Sequencing was done on a sample of peripheral blood. The rearrangement joins TRBV4-2 to TRBJ1-6; D might be TRBD1 (5 bases). CDR3: CASSPMTANSPLHF. CDR3 sequence (DNA): TGTGCCAGCAGCCCTATGACAGCCAATTCACCCCTCCACTTT.